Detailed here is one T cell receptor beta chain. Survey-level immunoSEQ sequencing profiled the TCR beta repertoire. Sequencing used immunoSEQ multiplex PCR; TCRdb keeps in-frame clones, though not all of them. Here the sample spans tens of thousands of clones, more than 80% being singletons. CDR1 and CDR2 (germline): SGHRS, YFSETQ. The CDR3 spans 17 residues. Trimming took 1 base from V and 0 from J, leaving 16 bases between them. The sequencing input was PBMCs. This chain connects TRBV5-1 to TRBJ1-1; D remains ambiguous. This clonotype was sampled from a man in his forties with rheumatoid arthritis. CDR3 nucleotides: TGCGCCAGCAGCTTGTTGGTCCAGGATTTTTTGAACACTGAAGCTTTCTTT. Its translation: CASSLLVQDFLNTEAFF. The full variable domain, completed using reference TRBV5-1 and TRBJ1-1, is KAGVTQTPRYLIKTRGQQVTLSCSPISGHRSVSWYQQTPGQGLQFLFEYFSETQRNKGNFPGRFSGRQFSNSRSEMNVSTLELGDSALYLCASSLLVQDFLNTEAFFGQGTRLTVV.